This TCR beta chain stems from a study of blood T cell repertoires in COVID-19. TCRdb keeps only in-frame clones here, not all; method: immunoSEQ multiplex PCR. The sample lists approximately 40,000 clones, roughly 90% seen once, with about 6% in the top ten. Trimming took 5 bases from V and 8 from J, leaving 19 bases between them. The CDR3 consists of 15 residues. Germline V gene data show CDR1 as LNHDA and CDR2 as SQIVND (reference sequence). The sequenced material came from peripheral blood. The J gene is TRBJ1-5, the V gene TRBV19; tentatively, D is TRBD1 (5 bases). The receptor was derived from a human donor in a cohort sampled during active COVID-19. The DNA of the CDR3 is TGTGCCAGTAGTCAAATCCAGGGTACGCCGGAGCCCCAGCATTTT. It is translated as CASSQIQGTPEPQHF.